Below are 11 T cell receptor beta chains sequenced from a single sample in a study of graft-versus-host responses after intestinal transplantation. TCRdb's copy holds only in-frame clones and misses some; the assay was immunoSEQ multiplex PCR. The sample consists of tens of thousands of clones, about 95% of them appearing once. No antigen has been identified for these receptors. Sequencing was performed on unstimulated CD8+ T cells sorted from spleen or lymph node cells, taken before transplant. The receptors come from a human donor who was the organ donor for an intestinal transplant.

The rearrangement links TRBV10-1 to TRBJ2-7, with TRBD1 matching 7 bases. The CDR3 has 14 residues. With V trimmed by 7 bases and J by 1 base, 7 bases remained unmatched. Germline V gene sequence: CDR1 WNHNN, CDR2 SYGVQD (reference sequence). The CDR3 here is CASTNGQVSYEQYF. DNA of the CDR3: TGCGCCAGCACAAACGGACAGGTATCCTACGAGCAGTACTTC.

This clone appeared a single time. This sequence joins TRBV18 and TRBJ1-4; TRBD1 matches 9 bases. Germline loops: CDR1 KGHSH, CDR2 LQKENI. V gave up 2 bases and J gave up 8 bases; unmatched junction bases: 3. This CDR3 has 14 residues. The CDR3 reads CASSPGQGNEKLFF. As DNA, the CDR3 is TGTGCCAGCTCACCAGGACAGGGGAACGAAAAACTGTTTTTT.

The V and J genes are TRBV7-9 and TRBJ2-3; D might be TRBD1 (5 bases). The V gene lost 5 bases and the J gene lost 4 bases, with 19 bases spanning the gap. The CDR3 runs 16 residues. CDR1 and CDR2 (germline): SEHNR, FQNEAQ (reference sequence). DNA for the CDR3: TGTGCCAGCAGCCCCCCCAACAGGTCCCCCCCAGATACGCAGTATTTT. Translating gives CASSPPNRSPPDTQYF.

The V call is TRBV4-3, the J call TRBJ1-5, with 10 bases aligning to TRBD1. V was clipped by 0 bases and J by 4 bases; unmatched bases: 3. This CDR3 has 16 amino acids. Germline V gene sequence: CDR1 LGHNA, CDR2 YSLEER. This CDR3 is CASSQDMGQGNQPQHF. The CDR3 bases are TGCGCCAGCAGCCAAGATATGGGACAGGGGAATCAGCCCCAGCATTTT.

The chain uses TRBV9 and TRBJ1-5; D call uncertain. Trimming took off 0 bases at V and 3 bases at J, with 7 bases between the two ends. This CDR3 has 14 residues. Looked up from germline, CDR1 is SGDLS and CDR2 is YYNGEE. CDR3 loop: CASSVGDNNQPQHF. In DNA form, the CDR3 reads TGTGCCAGCAGCGTAGGAGACAACAATCAGCCCCAGCATTTT.

Turning to this clone: The sample contains more than one DNA sequence encoding this CDR3. V usage is TRBV11-2 and J usage is TRBJ2-2; a weak D match, TRBD1 (6 bases). This CDR3 has 13 residues. CDR1 and CDR2 (germline): SGHAT, FQNNGV. V dropped 8 bases and J dropped 0 bases, with 7 bases sitting between them. The CDR3, as DNA: TGTGCCAGCTGGACAGCGAACACCGGGGAGCTGTTTTTT. Its translation: CASWTANTGELFF.

V and J are TRBV18 and TRBJ1-2; a weak D match, TRBD1 (6 bases). Per the germline V gene, CDR1 is KGHSH and CDR2 is LQKENI. The V end was cut by 2 bases, the J end by 2 bases, with 12 bases between. This CDR3 has 15 residues. In DNA form, the CDR3 reads TGTGCCAGCTCACCAGTCACAGGGCAGAACTATGGCTACACCTTC. Its translation: CASSPVTGQNYGYTF.

This sequence joins TRBV15 and TRBJ2-7; D is tentatively TRBD1 or TRBD2 (5 bases each). Trimming shortened V by 3 bases and J by 7 bases, and 22 bases separated the two germline ends. This CDR3 has 16 residues. The germline CDR1 and CDR2 sequences are LNHNV and YYDKDF (reference sequence). Here the CDR3 DNA reads TGTGCCACCAGCAGCCCCGGGGTCGACGGGACGGGAGAGCAGTACTTC. As protein: CATSSPGVDGTGEQYF.

The rearrangement links TRBV19 to TRBJ2-7; D is undetermined. This CDR3 spans 14 amino acids. Germline V CDR1 and CDR2: LNHDA, SQIVND (reference sequence). V lost 0 bases to trimming and J lost 7 bases, with 13 bases between them. CDR3 amino acids: CASSIDHGASEQYF. The CDR3 DNA follows: TGTGCCAGTAGTATAGATCACGGCGCCTCGGAGCAGTACTTC. The full variable domain, in which reference TRBV19 and TRBJ2-7 provide the parts outside the CDR3, is DGGITQSPKYLFRKEGQNVTLSCEQNLNHDAMYWYRQDPGQGLRLIYYSQIVNDFQKGDIAEGYSVSREKKESFPLTVTSAQKNPTAFYLCASSIDHGASEQYFGPGTRLTVT.

The rearrangement uses TRBV30 and TRBJ2-3, with 9 bases lining up with TRBD2. The CDR3 is 16 residues long. Germline V gene lookup returns CDR1 GTSNPN and CDR2 SVGIG (reference sequence). V lost 0 bases, J lost 3 bases, and 7 bases stayed unmatched. The CDR3 protein is CAWSVGASGGTDTQYF. Here the CDR3 DNA reads TGTGCCTGGAGTGTAGGGGCCAGCGGGGGGACAGATACGCAGTATTTT. The complete variable domain, with remaining parts taken from reference TRBV30 and TRBJ2-3, reads SQTIHQWPATLVQPVGSPLSLECTVEGTSNPNLYWYRQAAGRGLQLLFYSVGIGQISSEVPQNLSASRPQDRQFILSSKKLLLSDSGFYLCAWSVGASGGTDTQYFGPGTRLTVL.

The chain recombines TRBV4-3 with TRBJ2-4, with 9 bases lining up with TRBD2. Germline lookup yields CDR1 LGHNA and CDR2 YSLEER. This CDR3 comprises 18 residues. V gave up 1 base and J gave up 6 bases; unmatched junction bases: 13. The CDR3 DNA is TGCGCCAGCAGCCAAGCCCGTGGTGGGGCGGGGGGGTTAAACATTCAGTACTTC. Translated, it gives CASSQARGGAGGLNIQYF.